These 21 T cell receptor beta chains share one sample of origin, sequenced in a study of cytomegalovirus exposure and HLA in healthy donors. Amplification used 60 Vbeta primers and 13 Jbeta primers. Assay: immunoSEQ multiplex PCR; the TCRdb copy retains only in-frame clones and omits some. The table shows 250,000 to 350,000 clones, with 75% to 90% occurring only once. The sequenced sample was PBMCs. The receptor source for this set is a man between 40 and 49 years old in good health and CMV-seropositive.

The rearrangement uses TRBV19 and TRBJ2-5; 9 bases fit TRBD2. The CDR3 is 14 residues long. The germline V gene encodes CDR1 LNHDA and CDR2 SQIVND (reference sequence). The junction had 7 bases not matched to a gene; V was cut back by 10 bases and J by 1 base. The CDR3 DNA reads as TGTGCCACGGATAGCGGGGGCGTCCAAGAGACCCAGTACTTC. Translated, it gives CATDSGGVQETQYF. Full variable domain (outside the CDR3, taken from reference TRBV19 and TRBJ2-5): DGGITQSPKYLFRKEGQNVTLSCEQNLNHDAMYWYRQDPGQGLRLIYYSQIVNDFQKGDIAEGYSVSREKKESFPLTVTSAQKNPTAFYLCATDSGGVQETQYFGPGTRLLVL.

V and J are TRBV19 and TRBJ2-7; 11 bases align to TRBD1. The V gene end was trimmed by 5 bases and the J gene end by 6 bases; junction bases not matched to a gene: 3. Germline V gene data show CDR1 as LNHDA and CDR2 as SQIVND (reference sequence). The CDR3 has 13 residues. CDR3 sequence (DNA): TGTGCCAGTAGTGGACAGGGGGCGGGCGAGCAGTACTTC. It is translated as CASSGQGAGEQYF.

The J gene is TRBJ2-1, the V gene TRBV10-1; 8 positions agree with TRBD2. CDR3 size: 15 residues. The J segment lost 3 bases and the V segment lost 3 bases, leaving 4 bases of the junction unmatched. CDR1 and CDR2 from the germline V gene are WNHNN and SYGVQD (reference sequence). The CDR3 region is CASSDSTSGYNEQFF. As DNA, the CDR3 is TGCGCCAGCAGTGATTCCACTAGCGGCTACAATGAGCAGTTCTTC.

This clone occurred once. The V gene is TRBV4-3, the J gene TRBJ1-2; 9 positions match TRBD1. The V segment lost 4 bases and the J segment 4 bases; nucleotides outside the gene matches: 7. Germline assignment: CDR1 LGHNA and CDR2 YSLEER. This CDR3 contains 15 residues. Here the CDR3 reads CASSLDRGVGYGYTF. CDR3 sequence (DNA): TGCGCCAGCAGCCTTGACAGGGGGGTTGGCTATGGCTACACCTTC.

The CDR3 bases are TGTGCCAGCAACTCACACCGGGACAGGGGCGTCAATGAGCAGTTCTTC. Amino acid sequence: CASNSHRDRGVNEQFF. This sequence joins TRBV21-1 and TRBJ2-1; TRBD1 is taken as the D call from the table, unchecked against the DNA. TRBV21-1 corresponds to a pseudogene. There are 16 residues in the CDR3.

The chain is built from TRBV5-6 and TRBJ2-1; D possibly corresponds to TRBD1 (5 bases). The V gene's germline CDR1 is SGHDT and CDR2 YYEEEE. The length of the CDR3 is 16 residues. Trimming took 1 base from V and 7 from J, leaving 18 bases between them. CDR3 nucleotides: TGTGCCAGCAGCTTGTTGAGTCGTCCAGGGCAAAATGAGCAGTTCTTC. Its protein product is CASSLLSRPGQNEQFF.

This rearrangement joins TRBV28 to TRBJ2-1, with 15 positions matching TRBD2. The CDR3 extends over 17 amino acids. In germline, CDR1 is MDHEN, CDR2 SYDVKM. After removal of 2 bases from V and 7 bases from J, the junction contained 6 bases not matched to a gene. Written as DNA, the CDR3 is TGTGCCAGCAGTTTAGCGGGACTAGCGGGAGGTGGAAATGAGCAGTTCTTC. This gives the protein CASSLAGLAGGGNEQFF.

The sample holds one count of this clone. The V and J genes are TRBV5-4 and TRBJ2-1; weak D call: TRBD1 (6 bases). The CDR3 sequence is 15 residues long. Germline CDR1 is SGHNT and CDR2 is YYREEE (reference sequence). With 3 bases removed from V and 6 bases from J, the gap between germline ends came to 16 bases. Here the CDR3 reads CASSSFAGQTNEQFF. The CDR3 region has the DNA TGTGCCAGCAGCTCCTTCGCCGGACAGACCAATGAGCAGTTCTTC.

For this clone: At one end the junction does not follow the germline gene, possibly because of a read error. Here the CDR3 DNA reads TGTGCCACCAGTGGGGGACTAGCGGGACACAATGAGCAGTTCTTC. Protein: CATSGGLAGHNEQFF. The chain carries TRBV6-1 and TRBJ2-1; the match to TRBD2 covers 13 bases. CDR3 length: 15 residues. The germline V gene has CDR1 MNHNS and CDR2 SASEGT.

The V gene is TRBV7-8, the J gene TRBJ1-5, with 8 bases aligning to TRBD1. From germline, CDR1 is SGHVS and CDR2 FQNEAQ. The ends lost 5 bases at V and 5 bases at J; junction bases unmatched: 8. The CDR3 totals 15 residues. The CDR3 bases are TGTGCCAGCAGCCAAGCTACAGGGGGGGATCAGCCCCAGCATTTT. The encoded protein is CASSQATGGDQPQHF. The full variable domain, rest sourced from reference TRBV7-8 and TRBJ1-5, is GAGVSQSPRYKVAKRGQDVALRCDPISGHVSLFWYQQALGQGPEFLTYFQNEAQLDKSGLPSDRFFAERPEGSVSTLKIQRTQQEDSAVYLCASSQATGGDQPQHFGDGTRLSIL.

This sequence joins TRBV6-5 and TRBJ2-7; D might be TRBD2 (5 bases). With 0 bases removed from V and 6 bases from J, the gap between germline ends came to 18 bases. CDR1 MNHEY and CDR2 SVGAGI come from the germline V gene. The CDR3 loop spans 16 amino acids. The CDR3 here is CASSYSFNPVSGEQYF. CDR3 in DNA: TGTGCCAGCAGTTACTCGTTTAATCCAGTCAGCGGCGAGCAGTACTTC.

The chain links TRBV15 to TRBJ2-1; D not resolved. Germline V lookup: CDR1 LNHNV, CDR2 YYDKDF (reference sequence). The CDR3 covers 14 residues. The V end was cut by 3 bases, the J end by 8 bases, with 14 bases between. The CDR3 loop is CATSSRVTWDEQFF. The DNA of the CDR3 is TGTGCCACCAGCAGTCGGGTCACTTGGGATGAGCAGTTCTTC.

This clone was seen only once. The J gene is TRBJ2-5, the V gene TRBV10-3; tentatively, D is TRBD2 (5 bases). This CDR3 has 13 residues. CDR1 and CDR2 (germline): ENHRY, SYGVKD. Trimming pared 6 bases from V and 5 bases from J, leaving 13 bases between. CDR3 DNA: TGTGCCATCAGGGCAGCGGACCTTGAGACCCAGTACTTC. This gives the protein CAIRAADLETQYF.

The genes are TRBV2 and TRBJ2-3, with 7 bases lining up with TRBD1. Germline CDR1 SNHLY, CDR2 FYNNEI. CDR3 length: 17 amino acids. With 11 bases clipped from V and 6 bases from J, the junction kept 23 bases outside the gene matches. CDR3: CAGDRALSLGGGDTQYF. In DNA form, the CDR3 reads TGTGCCGGAGACAGGGCCCTTAGTCTTGGGGGCGGCGATACGCAGTATTTT.

The chain combines TRBV19 with TRBJ2-7, with D possibly matching TRBD2 (6 bases). The germline V and J ends were trimmed by 5 bases and 8 bases, with 16 bases remaining between them. The CDR3 length is 13 residues. The germline V gene has CDR1 LNHDA and CDR2 SQIVND (reference sequence). The CDR3 region has the DNA TGTGCCAGTAGTCGAAACCCGCGGGATCAGCAGTACTTC. This gives the protein CASSRNPRDQQYF.

The V gene is TRBV19, the J gene TRBJ2-2; no reliable D call. This CDR3 region has 15 residues. Trimming cost V 5 bases and J 0 bases, with 10 bases left between them. Germline-derived CDR1 and CDR2 are LNHDA and SQIVND (reference sequence). CDR3: CASSEATANTGELFF. Written as DNA, the CDR3 is TGTGCCAGTAGTGAGGCAACCGCGAACACCGGGGAGCTGTTTTTT.

This clone appeared a single time. At one of its ends the junction is not consistent with the germline gene, which may arise from a read error. The J gene is TRBJ2-1, the V gene TRBV7-7; D is unclear. Germline CDR1 is SSHAT and CDR2 is FNYEAQ (reference sequence). The length of the CDR3 is 13 residues. The CDR3 sequence: CASSSNNYNEQFF. The CDR3 DNA reads TGTGCTAGCAGCTCAAACAATTACAATGAGCAGTTCTTC.

CDR3 sequence (DNA): TGTGCCAGCAGTGAAGGTATGGGCGCGGGGAGCGAGCAGTACTTC. It yields the protein CASSEGMGAGSEQYF. V and J are TRBV6-1 and TRBJ2-7, with D perhaps matching TRBD2 (6 bases). The CDR3 totals 15 residues. V was clipped by 1 base and J by 6 bases, with 16 bases between them. CDR1 is MNHNS, CDR2 SASEGT, per germline.

The chain couples TRBV27 to TRBJ2-5; TRBD2 matches 7 bases. V gave up 0 bases and J gave up 1 base; unmatched junction bases: 2. The CDR3 is 15 residues long. Germline V gene data show CDR1 as MNHEY and CDR2 as SMNVEV (reference sequence). As DNA, the CDR3 is TGTGCCAGCAGTTTATCGGCTAGCGGCCAAGAGACCCAGTACTTC. It codes for CASSLSASGQETQYF.

This chain joins TRBV29-1 and TRBJ2-7, with 8 bases lining up with TRBD2. After removal of 4 bases from V and 3 bases from J, the junction contained 2 bases not matched to a gene. CDR1 is SQVTM, CDR2 ANQGSEA, per germline. This CDR3 has 12 amino acids. For the CDR3, the DNA is TGCAGCGTTGGCCGGGGGGGCTACGAGCAGTACTTC. Its translation: CSVGRGGYEQYF.

V usage is TRBV27 and J usage is TRBJ2-2, with TRBD2 matching 7 bases. Germline V CDR1 and CDR2: MNHEY, SMNVEV (reference sequence). CDR3 size: 18 residues. The ends lost 5 bases at V and 4 bases at J; junction bases unmatched: 16. CDR3 sequence (DNA): TGTGCCAGCAGTCCCCCCAGGGACTACTCCCACTTCACCGGGGAGCTGTTTTTT. Translated, it gives CASSPPRDYSHFTGELFF.